Listed here are 3 T cell receptor beta chains from one sample, sequenced in a study of T cell responses to AZD1222 COVID-19 vaccine. TCRdb's copy holds only in-frame clones and misses some; the assay was immunoSEQ multiplex PCR. The table records tens of thousands of clones, roughly nine tenths of them present only once. The sample was peripheral blood, taken 28 days after the second AZD1222 dose. These receptors were collected from an adult who received the AZD1222 COVID-19 vaccine.

The chain links TRBV10-3 to TRBJ1-6; D is uncertain. Trimming removed 6 bases from V and 0 bases from J, with 12 bases in between. The CDR3 is 16 residues long. Germline values: CDR1 ENHRY, CDR2 SYGVKD. This chain's CDR3 is CAIRETGSSYNSPLHF. The CDR3 nucleotides read TGTGCCATCAGAGAAACCGGGAGCTCCTATAATTCACCCCTCCACTTT.

V is TRBV25-1 and J is TRBJ1-6; D may be TRBD1 (6 bases). The length of the CDR3 is 15 residues. V was shortened by 6 bases and J by 1 base, with 10 bases between the two germline ends. Per germline, CDR1 MGHDK and CDR2 SYGVNS. CDR3 nucleotides: TGTGCCAGCAGAGGGGGGAAGTCCTATAATTCACCCCTCCACTTT. The encoded protein is CASRGGKSYNSPLHF. Using reference TRBV25-1 and TRBJ1-6 for the parts outside the CDR3, the full variable domain is EADIYQTPRYLVIGTGKKITLECSQTMGHDKMYWYQQDPGMELHLIHYSYGVNSTEKGDLSSESTVSRIRTEHFPLTLESARPSHTSQYLCASRGGKSYNSPLHFGNGTRLTVT.

The rearrangement joins TRBV6-5 to TRBJ1-1, with D unresolved. Germline V gene sequence: CDR1 MNHEY, CDR2 SVGAGI. The CDR3 has 13 residues. Trimming took off 4 bases at V and 1 base at J, with 7 bases between the two ends. CDR3 region: CASSWSSNTEAFF. In nucleotides, the CDR3 is TGTGCCAGCAGTTGGTCCTCGAACACTGAAGCTTTCTTT.